Sequencing of this T cell receptor (beta chain) was carried out in a study of tumor and adjacent non-tumor tissue in lung cancer. The wider study: Around 4.4 million productive TCRbeta reads were obtained per sample on average. Study-wide points: Tumor tissue had significantly higher TCR diversity than normal lung.

Points on this clonotype: Its antigen is unknown. Relative to the germline gene, one junction end is altered; a read error may explain this.

A modified ARM-PCR protocol with three rounds of nested PCR amplified TCRbeta. MiXCR was run by TCRdb on the multiplex PCR reads, yielding one entry per CDR3 protein. This sample carries some 100,000 distinct CDR3 sequences, approximately 65% of them seen once, and the ten largest clones take about 19%. CDR3 length: 12 amino acids. Germline values: CDR1 SQVTM, CDR2 ANQGSEA. The template was RNA from unsorted bulk tissue. Distant lung tissue was collected more than 3 cm away from the tumor edge. Donors were chemotherapy-naive, newly diagnosed lung cancer surgical patients in China, August–November 2014.

This receptor was obtained from a man aged 30 to 45 with non-small cell lung cancer. The J gene is TRBJ1-1, the V gene TRBV29-1; D perhaps matches TRBD1 (5 bases). Sequencing input: distant non-tumor lung tissue. The CDR3 bases are TGCAGCCTTGTCCGGGGGAACACTGAGGCTTTCTTT. This translates into CSLVRGNTEAFF.